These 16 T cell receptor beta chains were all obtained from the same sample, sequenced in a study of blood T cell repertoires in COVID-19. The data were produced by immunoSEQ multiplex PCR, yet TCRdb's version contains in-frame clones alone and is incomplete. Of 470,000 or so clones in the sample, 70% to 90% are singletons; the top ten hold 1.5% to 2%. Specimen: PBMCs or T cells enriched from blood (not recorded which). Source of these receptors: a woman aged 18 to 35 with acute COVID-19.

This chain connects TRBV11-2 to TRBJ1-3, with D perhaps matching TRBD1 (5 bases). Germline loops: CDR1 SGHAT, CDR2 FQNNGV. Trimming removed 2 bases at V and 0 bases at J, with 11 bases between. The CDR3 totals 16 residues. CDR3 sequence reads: CASSLQGHDSGNTIYF. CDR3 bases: TGTGCCAGCAGCTTACAGGGTCACGACTCTGGAAACACCATATATTTT.

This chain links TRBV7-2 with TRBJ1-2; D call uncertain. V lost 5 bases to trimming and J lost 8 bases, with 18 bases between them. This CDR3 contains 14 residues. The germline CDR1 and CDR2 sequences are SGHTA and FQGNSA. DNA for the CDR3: TGTGCCAGCAGCCGTCGTCCGGAGGCAGGAGGCTACACCTTC. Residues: CASSRRPEAGGYTF.

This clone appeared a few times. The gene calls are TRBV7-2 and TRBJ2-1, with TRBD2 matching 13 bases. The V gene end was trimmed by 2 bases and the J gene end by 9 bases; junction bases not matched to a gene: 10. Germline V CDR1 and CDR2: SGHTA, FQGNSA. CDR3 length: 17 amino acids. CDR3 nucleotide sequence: TGTGCCAGCAGCTTAAATCGGGCGGGACTAGCGGGAAGTGAGCAGTTCTTC. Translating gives CASSLNRAGLAGSEQFF.

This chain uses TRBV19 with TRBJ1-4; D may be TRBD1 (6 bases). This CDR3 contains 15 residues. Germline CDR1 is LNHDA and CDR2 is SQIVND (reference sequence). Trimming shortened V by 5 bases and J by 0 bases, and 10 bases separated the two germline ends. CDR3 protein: CASSYNRATNEKLFF. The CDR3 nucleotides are TGTGCCAGTAGTTATAACAGGGCAACTAATGAAAAACTGTTTTTT. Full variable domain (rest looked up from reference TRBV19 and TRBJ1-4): DGGITQSPKYLFRKEGQNVTLSCEQNLNHDAMYWYRQDPGQGLRLIYYSQIVNDFQKGDIAEGYSVSREKKESFPLTVTSAQKNPTAFYLCASSYNRATNEKLFFGSGTQLSVL.

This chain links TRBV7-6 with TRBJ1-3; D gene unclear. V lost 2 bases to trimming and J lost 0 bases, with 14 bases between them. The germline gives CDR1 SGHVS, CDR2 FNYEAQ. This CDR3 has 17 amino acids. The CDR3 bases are TGTGCCAGCAGCTTAAGTGGTAGCCAAGCCTCTGGAAACACCATATATTTT. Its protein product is CASSLSGSQASGNTIYF.

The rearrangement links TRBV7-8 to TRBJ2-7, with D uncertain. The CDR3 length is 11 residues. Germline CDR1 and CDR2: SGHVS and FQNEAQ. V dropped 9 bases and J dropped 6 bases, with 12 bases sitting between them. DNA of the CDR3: TGTGCCAGTTCACAAGTTTCCGAGCAGTACTTC. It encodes CASSQVSEQYF.

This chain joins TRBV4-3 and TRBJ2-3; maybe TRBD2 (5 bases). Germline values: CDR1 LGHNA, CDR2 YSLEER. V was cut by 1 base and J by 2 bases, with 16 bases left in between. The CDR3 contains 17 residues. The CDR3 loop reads CASSQADSPGFTDTQYF. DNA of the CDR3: TGCGCCAGCAGCCAAGCCGACTCCCCGGGGTTCACAGATACGCAGTATTTT.

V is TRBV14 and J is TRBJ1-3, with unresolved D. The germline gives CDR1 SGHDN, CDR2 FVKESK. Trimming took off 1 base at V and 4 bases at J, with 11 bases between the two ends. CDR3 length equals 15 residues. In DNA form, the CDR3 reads TGTGCCAGCAGCCAAGGTGGCCAGGCAGGAAACACCATATATTTT. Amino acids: CASSQGGQAGNTIYF. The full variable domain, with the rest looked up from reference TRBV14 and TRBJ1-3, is EAGVTQFPSHSVIEKGQTVTLRCDPISGHDNLYWYRRVMGKEIKFLLHFVKESKQDESGMPNNRFLAERTGGTYSTLKVQPAELEDSGVYFCASSQGGQAGNTIYFGEGSWLTVV.

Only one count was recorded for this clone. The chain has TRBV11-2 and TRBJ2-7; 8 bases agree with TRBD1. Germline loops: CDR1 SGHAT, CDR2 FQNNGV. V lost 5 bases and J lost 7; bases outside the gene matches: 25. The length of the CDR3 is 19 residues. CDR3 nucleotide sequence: TGTGCCAGCAGCCCCTCGAGCAGGGGGCGGTTAATGTCCTCTCAGGAGCAGTACTTC. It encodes CASSPSSRGRLMSSQEQYF.

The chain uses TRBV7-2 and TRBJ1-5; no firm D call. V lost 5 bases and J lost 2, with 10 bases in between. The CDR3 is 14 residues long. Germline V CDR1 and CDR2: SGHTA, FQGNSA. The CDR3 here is CASSPTGGNQPQHF. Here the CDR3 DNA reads TGTGCCAGCAGCCCGACCGGGGGCAATCAGCCCCAGCATTTT.

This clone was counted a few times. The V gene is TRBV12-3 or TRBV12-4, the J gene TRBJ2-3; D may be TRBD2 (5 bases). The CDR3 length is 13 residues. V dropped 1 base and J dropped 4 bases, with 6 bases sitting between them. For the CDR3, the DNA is TGTGCCAGCAGTTTAGGGGAGTCAGATACGCAGTATTTT. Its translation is CASSLGESDTQYF.

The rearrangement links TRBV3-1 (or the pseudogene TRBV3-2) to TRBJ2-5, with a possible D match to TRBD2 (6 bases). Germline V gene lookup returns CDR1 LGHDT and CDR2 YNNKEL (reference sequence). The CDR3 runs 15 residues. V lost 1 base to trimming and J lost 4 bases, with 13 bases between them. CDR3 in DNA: TGTGCCAGCAGCCAAGTATCGGGAGTCGGAGAGACCCAGTACTTC. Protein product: CASSQVSGVGETQYF.

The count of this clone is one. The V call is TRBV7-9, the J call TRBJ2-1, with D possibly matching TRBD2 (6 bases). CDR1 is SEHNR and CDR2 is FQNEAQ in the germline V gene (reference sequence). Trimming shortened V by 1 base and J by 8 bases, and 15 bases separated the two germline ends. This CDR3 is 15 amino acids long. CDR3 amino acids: CASSLVLGGKDEQFF. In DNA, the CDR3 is TGTGCCAGCAGCTTAGTACTTGGCGGGAAAGATGAGCAGTTCTTC.

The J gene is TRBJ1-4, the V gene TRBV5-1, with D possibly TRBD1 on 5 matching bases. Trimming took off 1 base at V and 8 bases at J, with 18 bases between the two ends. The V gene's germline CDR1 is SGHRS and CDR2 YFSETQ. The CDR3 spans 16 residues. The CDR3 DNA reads TGCGCCAGCAGCTTGAATTCGGGACTCCCTGAGGAAAAACTGTTTTTT. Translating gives CASSLNSGLPEEKLFF.

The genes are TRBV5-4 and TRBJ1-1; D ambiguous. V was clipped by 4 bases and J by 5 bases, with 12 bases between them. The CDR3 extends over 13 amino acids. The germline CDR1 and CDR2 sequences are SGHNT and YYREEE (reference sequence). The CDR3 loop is CASSHQAWTEAFF. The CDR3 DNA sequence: TGTGCCAGCAGCCATCAGGCGTGGACTGAAGCTTTCTTT.

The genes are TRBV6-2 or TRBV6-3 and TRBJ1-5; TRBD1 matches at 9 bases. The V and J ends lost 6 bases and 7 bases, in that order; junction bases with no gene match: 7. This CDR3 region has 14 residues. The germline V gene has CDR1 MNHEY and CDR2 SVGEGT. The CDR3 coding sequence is TGTGCCAGCAGCTCCCGGGACAGGGCACAGCCCCAGCATTTT. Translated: CASSSRDRAQPQHF.